This T cell receptor (beta chain) was sequenced during a study of blood T cell repertoires in COVID-19. The wider study: From the United States, Italy and Spain came samples of acute and convalescent COVID-19. T cells, B-cell-depleted T cells, or PBMCs provided the cDNA or gDNA that served as material.

In the original analysis: Using reference gene primer amplification, nucleated cell counts were estimated. The protocol was immunoSEQ multiplex PCR, while the TCRdb copy is restricted to in-frame clones and leaves out a portion. For V, J and clone size, that table is used; D and trimming come from the DNA. This sample carries 250,000 to 350,000 clones, approximately 88% of them seen once, and the ten largest clones take about 9.8%. Sequencing was done on a sample of peripheral blood. This receptor was identified in a man between 18 and 35 years old with active or convalescent COVID-19.

CDR3 bases: TGTGCCAGCAGTCCCAGTGGGCAGGGCAATCAGCCCCAGCATTTT. It is translated as CASSPSGQGNQPQHF. The rearrangement uses TRBV6-2 or TRBV6-3 and TRBJ1-5, with D unclear. The germline V gene encodes CDR1 MNHEY and CDR2 SVGEGT. With 5 bases removed from V and 2 bases from J, the gap between germline ends came to 13 bases. The CDR3 is 15 residues long.